This TCR beta chain comes out of a study of blood T cell repertoires in COVID-19. Study-wide context: Samples taken during acute and convalescent COVID-19 were collected in the United States, Italy and Spain. From T cells, B-cell-depleted T cells, or PBMCs came the material, which was cDNA or gDNA.

Study processing details: Nucleated cell counts were estimated from reference gene primer amplification. Sequencing was performed with immunoSEQ multiplex PCR; in TCRdb, only in-frame clones are kept and a portion is missing. Clone size and the V and J calls come from that table; the DNA yielded D and trimming. The sample shows about 140,000 clones, 88% of them seen only once. The CDR3 has 16 amino acids. Germline values: CDR1 SEHNR, CDR2 FQNEAQ (reference sequence). V lost 5 bases, J lost 1 base, and 18 bases lay in between. Enrollment of patients from Seattle took place during active infection, with longitudinal follow-up.

The clonotype comes from a human donor with COVID-19, enrolled during active disease. The donor label of this sample is uncertain. The sequencing sample was made of peripheral blood. The chain recombines TRBV7-9 with TRBJ2-7; D is possibly TRBD1 (6 bases). DNA for the CDR3: TGTGCCAGCAGCCGCCAGGGACACAGTTTTTCCTACGAGCAGTACTTC. Protein product: CASSRQGHSFSYEQYF.